Listed below are T cell receptor beta chains from one sample, sequenced in a study of identical twins. TCRdb ran MiXCR on the 5' RACE reads and lists one entry per CDR3 protein. The sample carries fewer than 650,000 distinct CDR3 sequences, 7.1% recorded once. These data were also reused for a study on yellow fever vaccine responses in identical twins.

Material: PBMCs. These receptors all come from a woman in her late teens or twenties in good health. CDR3s leave out the opening cysteine and the closing phenylalanine or tryptophan. Fields, in order: J gene, V gene, CDR3 length, CDR3 protein.

>TRBJ2-3|TRBV12-3/TRBV12-4|12
ASSSLTSGDTQY
>TRBJ2-3|TRBV9|14
ASSTGLAESTDTQY
>TRBJ2-5|TRBV29-1|10
SVGVSGGTQY
>TRBJ2-7|TRBV7-9|12
ASSAGTGGYEQY
>TRBJ1-2|TRBV13|13
ASSSSRWGPYGYT
>TRBJ2-1|TRBV10-1|13
ASSGSRGSYNEQF
>TRBJ2-1|TRBV18|13
ASSPQSGGYNEQF
>TRBJ1-1|TRBV6-2/TRBV6-3|14
ASSYPPGQRDTEAF
>TRBJ1-1|TRBV3-1|11
ASSPVLNTEAF
>TRBJ2-1|TRBV6-1|11
ASARQSYNEQF
>TRBJ1-2|TRBV4-1|12
ASSTPTVLYGYT
>TRBJ2-5|TRBV5-1|13
ASSLAVGVGETQY
>TRBJ2-2|TRBV5-1|12
ASHSGVGAGELF
>TRBJ1-5|TRBV5-6|10
ASSLQDQPQH
>TRBJ2-2|TRBV5-1|14
ASRWGSSDNTGELF
>TRBJ1-5|TRBV24-1|13
ATSEAGISNQPQH
>TRBJ2-7|TRBV10-3|12
AIRRTSGRDEQY
>TRBJ1-1|TRBV7-9|14
ASSFPAPGVNTEAF
>TRBJ2-7|TRBV24-1|12
ATSDPGTSYEQY
>TRBJ1-6|TRBV6-1|11
ASSEAHGGPLH
>TRBJ2-2|TRBV7-6|10
ASSWFTGELF
>TRBJ2-1|TRBV5-1|14
ASSLIAGTGYNEQF